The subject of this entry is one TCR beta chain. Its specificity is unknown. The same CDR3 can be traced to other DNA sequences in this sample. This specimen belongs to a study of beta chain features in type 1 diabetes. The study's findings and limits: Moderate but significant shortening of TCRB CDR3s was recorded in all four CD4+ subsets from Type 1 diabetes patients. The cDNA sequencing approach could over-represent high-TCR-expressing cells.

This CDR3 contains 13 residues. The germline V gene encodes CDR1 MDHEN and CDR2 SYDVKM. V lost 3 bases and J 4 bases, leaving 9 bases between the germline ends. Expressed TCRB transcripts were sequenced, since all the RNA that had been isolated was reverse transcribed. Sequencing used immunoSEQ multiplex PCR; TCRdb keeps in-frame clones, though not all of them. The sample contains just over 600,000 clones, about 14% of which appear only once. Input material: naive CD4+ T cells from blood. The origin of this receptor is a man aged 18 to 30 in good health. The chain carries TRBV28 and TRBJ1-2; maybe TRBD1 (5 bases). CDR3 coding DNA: TGTGCCAGCAGTTTGGGACCGAGCTATGGCTACACCTTC. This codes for CASSLGPSYGYTF.